This T cell receptor beta chain was sequenced during a study of cytomegalovirus exposure and HLA in healthy donors. Primers for the PCR totalled 60 Vbeta and 13 Jbeta. Clones were sequenced by immunoSEQ multiplex PCR, and TCRdb holds only the in-frame ones, with some missing. Counted here are tens of thousands of clones, 60% to 85% occurring once; the ten biggest clones make up less than 2%. V was clipped by 5 bases and J by 4 bases, with 12 bases between them. The CDR3 has 14 residues. Germline V gives CDR1 SGHRS, CDR2 YFSETQ. The sequencing sample was made of PBMCs. The chain uses TRBV5-1 and TRBJ2-2, with D possibly matching TRBD1 (5 bases). This clonotype originated in a man aged 35 to 55 in good health and CMV-seronegative. The CDR3 nucleotides are TGCGCCAGCAGTATCCAGGGAACCACCGGGGAGCTGTTTTTT. Its translation is CASSIQGTTGELFF.